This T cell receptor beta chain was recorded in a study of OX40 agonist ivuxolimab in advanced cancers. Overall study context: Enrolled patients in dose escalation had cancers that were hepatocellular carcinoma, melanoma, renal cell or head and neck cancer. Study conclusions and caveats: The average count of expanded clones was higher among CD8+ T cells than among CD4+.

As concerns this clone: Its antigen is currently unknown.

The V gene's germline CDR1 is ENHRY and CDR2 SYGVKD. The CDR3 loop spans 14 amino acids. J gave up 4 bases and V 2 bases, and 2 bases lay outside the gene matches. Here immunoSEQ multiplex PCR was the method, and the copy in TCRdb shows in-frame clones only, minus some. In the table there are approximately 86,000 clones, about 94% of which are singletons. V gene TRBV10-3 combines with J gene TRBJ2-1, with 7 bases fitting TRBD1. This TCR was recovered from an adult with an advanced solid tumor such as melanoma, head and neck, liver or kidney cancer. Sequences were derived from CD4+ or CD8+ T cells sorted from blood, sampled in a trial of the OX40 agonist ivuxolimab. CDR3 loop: CAISEGGQYNEQFF. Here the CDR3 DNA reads TGTGCCATCAGTGAGGGGGGACAGTACAATGAGCAGTTCTTC.